This T cell receptor (beta chain) was observed in a study of T cells after posttransplantation cyclophosphamide. Findings of the study overall: Tissue-infiltrating T cells from skin or gut overlapped little with blood T cells.

The method was immunoSEQ multiplex PCR; TCRdb's version includes in-frame clones alone and lacks a portion of them. The repertoire consists of tens of thousands of clones, none detected only once. This clone was picked up many times. Its specificity is not known. Other DNA sequences in this specimen translate into the identical CDR3. This sequence was found in an older woman in good health, CMV-negative, and a related stem cell transplant donor. Sequenced input: PBMCs.

The CDR3 is CASSRDRDTEAFF. The CDR3 coding sequence is TGTGCCAGCAGCCGAGACAGGGACACTGAAGCTTTCTTT. The chain couples TRBV11-3 to TRBJ1-1; 7 bases fit TRBD1. Germline CDR1 SGHNT, CDR2 YENEEA. The V segment lost 5 bases and the J segment 3 bases; nucleotides outside the gene matches: 3. The CDR3 has 13 amino acids. Filled out from reference TRBV11-3 and TRBJ1-1, the complete variable domain reads EAGVVQSPRYKIIEKKQPVAFWCNPISGHNTLYWYLQNLGQGPELLIRYENEEAVDDSQLPKDRFSAERLKGVDSTLKIQPAELGDSAVYLCASSRDRDTEAFFGQGTRLTVV.